This T cell receptor beta chain was sequenced during a study of blood T cell repertoires in COVID-19. Study in general: From the United States, Italy and Spain came samples of acute and convalescent COVID-19. Nucleic acid was either cDNA or gDNA, and it came from T cells, B-cell-depleted T cells, or PBMCs.

Germline assignment: CDR1 SGHAT and CDR2 FQNNGV. This CDR3 comprises 13 residues. With 5 bases clipped from V and 6 bases from J, the junction kept 4 bases outside the gene matches. This clone was found a few times. Methods used by the authors: Reference gene primer amplification gave nucleated cell count estimates. The protocol was immunoSEQ multiplex PCR, while the TCRdb copy is restricted to in-frame clones and leaves out a portion. V and J calls and clone size are as listed in that table; D and trimming were resolved from the DNA. The data hold approximately 88,000 clones, with 70% to 80% observed a single time.

The sequenced sample consisted of peripheral blood. This TCR was sampled from a human donor in a cohort sampled during active COVID-19. The chain couples TRBV11-2 to TRBJ2-7, with TRBD1 identical over 10 bases. CDR3: CASSLDRGGEQYF. In DNA, the CDR3 is TGTGCCAGCAGCCTGGACAGGGGGGGCGAGCAGTACTTC.